The rows below give T cell receptor beta chains drawn from one sample of a study of beta chain features in type 1 diabetes. Using immunoSEQ multiplex PCR, the repertoire was profiled, and TCRdb retains in-frame clones only, with some absent. The table has about 53,000 clones, under 75% seen once. The specimen was stem cell memory CD4+ T cells from blood. The receptors derive from a woman in her thirties with type 1 diabetes. Both conserved end residues are part of each CDR3. The D gene is left open where the match is weak. Clone size appears in some rows only: once, few, many, or a class for an expanded clone.

V gene	clone size	J gene	D gene	CDR3 protein	CDR3 DNA
TRBV11-2	NA	TRBJ2-3	TRBD2	CASSTRRLAGADTQYF	TGTGCCAGCAGCACCCGACGACTAGCGGGTGCAGATACGCAGTATTTT
TRBV7-2	NA	TRBJ2-1	TRBD1	CASTPGQGKIVSFF	TGTGCCAGCACCCCGGGACAGGGGAAGATTGTTTCATTCTTC
TRBV7-9	few	TRBJ2-5	TRBD1	CASSLDSTGSETQYF	TGTGCCAGCAGCCTCGATTCGACAGGGAGCGAGACCCAGTACTTC
TRBV29-1	NA	TRBJ1-2	NA	CSAYNYGYTF	TGCAGCGCCTATAACTATGGCTACACCTTC
TRBV11-2	NA	TRBJ2-2	TRBD1	CASSLGTGITGELFF	TGTGCCAGCAGCTTAGGGACAGGGATCACCGGGGAGCTGTTTTTT
TRBV19	once	TRBJ2-5	TRBD2	CASSTSGNQETQYF	TGTGCCAGTAGTACTAGCGGCAATCAAGAGACCCAGTACTTC
TRBV19	few	TRBJ2-7	NA	CASSIEVRAGYEQYF	TGTGCCAGTAGTATAGAAGTCAGGGCAGGCTACGAGCAGTACTTC
TRBV19	few	TRBJ2-7	NA	CASSNEPGSSYEQYF	TGTGCCAGTAGTAATGAGCCGGGTTCGAGCTACGAGCAGTACTTC
TRBV19	few	TRBJ2-4	TRBD2	CASSRTSGSLGKNIQYF	TGTGCCAGTAGTCGGACTAGCGGAAGTCTGGGCAAAAACATTCAGTACTTC
TRBV18	few	TRBJ1-2	NA	CASSPNPPPHRNYGYTF	TGTGCCAGCTCACCAAATCCTCCACCACACAGGAACTATGGCTACACCTTC
TRBV18	NA	TRBJ1-5	TRBD1	CASSPSAGQANQPQHF	TGTGCCAGCTCACCGAGTGCGGGACAGGCGAATCAGCCCCAGCATTTT
TRBV6-5	NA	TRBJ1-1	NA	CASSRTVFVNTEAFF	TGTGCCAGCAGCCGGACAGTTTTTGTGAACACTGAAGCTTTCTTT
TRBV7-9	few	TRBJ2-7	NA	CASSLAGPYEQYF	TGTGCCAGCAGCTTAGCGGGCCCCTACGAGCAGTACTTC
TRBV5-1	few	TRBJ1-1	TRBD1	CASSGGQGNTEAFF	TGCGCCAGCAGCGGGGGACAGGGGAACACTGAAGCTTTCTTT
TRBV7-9	NA	TRBJ2-7	TRBD1	CASSLETGYYEQYF	TGTGCCAGCAGCTTAGAGACAGGGTACTACGAGCAGTACTTC
TRBV5-4	NA	TRBJ1-1	NA	CASSQNYGTEAFF	TGTGCCAGCAGCCAGAACTATGGCACTGAAGCTTTCTTT
TRBV15	NA	TRBJ2-1	TRBD2	CATSRENGRPYNEQFF	TGTGCCACCAGCAGAGAGAACGGGAGGCCTTACAATGAGCAGTTCTTC
TRBV6-5	NA	TRBJ2-1	NA	CASSYGQGSYNEQFF	TGTGCCAGCAGTTACGGGCAGGGTTCCTACAATGAGCAGTTCTTC
TRBV29-1	NA	TRBJ1-3	NA	CSVGHSGNTIYF	TGCAGCGTAGGACACTCTGGAAACACCATATATTTT
TRBV4-2	few	TRBJ2-7	TRBD2	CASSQDGGPSGSLYEQYF	TGTGCCAGCAGCCAAGATGGGGGACCTAGCGGGAGCTTGTACGAGCAGTACTTC
TRBV7-8	NA	TRBJ2-7	NA	CASSLGTGNYEQYF	TGTGCCAGCAGCTTGGGGACTGGTAACTACGAGCAGTACTTC
TRBV7-3	few	TRBJ2-7	TRBD2	CASSSGRGLQQYF	TGTGCCAGCAGCTCAGGGAGGGGTCTTCAGCAGTACTTC
TRBV16	NA	TRBJ2-2	NA	CASSPVSTSTGELFF	TGTGCCAGCAGCCCCGTTTCGACTAGCACCGGGGAGCTGTTTTTT
TRBV7-9	NA	TRBJ2-5	NA	CASTPSGGAGETQYF	TGTGCCAGCACACCCTCAGGAGGGGCTGGAGAGACCCAGTACTTC
TRBV7-9	NA	TRBJ2-7	NA	CASSQWGDSLGHEQYF	TGTGCCAGCAGCCAGTGGGGAGACTCCCTTGGTCACGAGCAGTACTTC
TRBV7-9	NA	TRBJ1-2	NA	CASSLDRVSGYTF	TGTGCCAGCAGCTTAGACAGGGTTAGCGGCTACACCTTC
TRBV9	few	TRBJ1-2	NA	CASSAQRLGGYTF	TGTGCCAGCAGCGCACAGAGATTGGGTGGCTACACCTTC
TRBV7-3	NA	TRBJ1-1	NA	CASSSGERGEAFF	TGTGCCAGCAGCTCCGGGGAGCGTGGCGAAGCTTTCTTT
TRBV6-5	NA	TRBJ1-1	NA	CASSSEGFGNTEAFF	TGTGCCAGCAGTTCGGAGGGGTTTGGGAACACTGAAGCTTTCTTT
TRBV7-3	NA	TRBJ2-1	NA	CASSPSSYNEQFF	TGTGCCAGCAGCCCGAGCTCCTACAATGAGCAGTTCTTC
TRBV11-3	few	TRBJ2-1	NA	CASSSYIDEQFF	TGTGCCAGCAGCTCCTATATAGATGAGCAGTTCTTC
TRBV7-2	NA	TRBJ2-7	NA	CASSLDVRGAYEQYF	TGTGCCAGCAGCTTAGATGTCAGGGGAGCCTACGAGCAGTACTTC
TRBV29-1	NA	TRBJ2-7	TRBD1	CSVEVVTGGTYEQYF	TGCAGCGTTGAAGTCGTCACAGGGGGTACCTACGAGCAGTACTTC
TRBV28	once	TRBJ2-5	TRBD1	CASRRTGGETQYF	TGTGCCAGCAGGCGGACAGGGGGAGAGACCCAGTACTTC
TRBV19	NA	TRBJ2-1	NA	CASSVGMTYNEQFF	TGTGCCAGTAGTGTCGGGATGACCTACAATGAGCAGTTCTTC
TRBV28	NA	TRBJ2-7	TRBD2	CASSFWAGEHEQYF	TGTGCCAGCAGTTTCTGGGCGGGAGAGCACGAGCAGTACTTC
TRBV15	once	TRBJ1-2	NA	CATSRDQGLYGYTF	TGTGCCACCAGCAGAGATCAGGGGTTATATGGCTACACCTTC
TRBV18	NA	TRBJ1-2	NA	CASSPRQDDGYTF	TGTGCCAGCTCACCACGACAGGACGATGGCTACACCTTC
TRBV18	NA	TRBJ1-1	NA	CASSREQGGTEAFF	TGTGCCAGCTCACGGGAGCAGGGAGGCACTGAAGCTTTCTTT
TRBV30	few	TRBJ1-1	TRBD1	CAWSEQGGTEAFF	TGTGCCTGGAGCGAACAGGGGGGGACTGAAGCTTTCTTT
TRBV7-9	NA	TRBJ2-5	NA	CASERNSDQETQYF	TGTGCCAGCGAGAGGAATTCGGACCAAGAGACCCAGTACTTC
TRBV19	NA	TRBJ2-5	TRBD2	CASSIIAGRQETQYF	TGTGCCAGTAGTATAATAGCGGGGCGCCAAGAGACCCAGTACTTC
TRBV19	NA	TRBJ2-7	TRBD1	CASTTGTGGSYEQYF	TGTGCCAGCACCACCGGGACAGGGGGATCCTACGAGCAGTACTTC
TRBV30	NA	TRBJ1-1	NA	CAWRGMGTMNTEAFF	TGTGCCTGGAGGGGAATGGGGACTATGAACACTGAAGCTTTCTTT
TRBV15	few	TRBJ2-7	TRBD1	CATSRDREYEQYF	TGTGCCACCAGCAGGGACAGGGAGTACGAGCAGTACTTC
TRBV9	NA	TRBJ2-5	TRBD2	CASSLLSGSWETQYF	TGTGCCAGCAGCCTACTTAGCGGGAGCTGGGAGACCCAGTACTTC
TRBV29-1	few	TRBJ1-5	NA	CSVGGRGNQPQHF	TGCAGCGTAGGAGGTCGGGGCAATCAGCCCCAGCATTTT
TRBV5-1	NA	TRBJ2-2	NA	CASSFTRITNTGELFF	TGCGCCAGCAGCTTTACTCGCATTACGAACACCGGGGAGCTGTTTTTT
TRBV19	NA	TRBJ2-1	NA	CASSIWGELDPQTNEQFF	TGTGCCAGTAGTATCTGGGGCGAATTAGACCCCCAGACCAATGAGCAGTTCTTC
TRBV18	few	TRBJ1-4	NA	CASSPDSHPEKLFF	TGTGCCAGCTCACCGGACAGTCACCCTGAAAAACTGTTTTTT